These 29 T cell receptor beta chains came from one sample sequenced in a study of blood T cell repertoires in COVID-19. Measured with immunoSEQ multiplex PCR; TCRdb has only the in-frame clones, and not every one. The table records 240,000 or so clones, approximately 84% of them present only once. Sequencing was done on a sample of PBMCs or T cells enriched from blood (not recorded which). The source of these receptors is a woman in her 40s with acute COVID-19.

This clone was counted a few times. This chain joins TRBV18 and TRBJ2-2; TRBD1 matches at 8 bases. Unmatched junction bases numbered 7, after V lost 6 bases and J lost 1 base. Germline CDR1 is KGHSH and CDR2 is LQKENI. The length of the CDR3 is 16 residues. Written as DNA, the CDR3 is TGTGCCAGCTCTTTTACCGGACAGGGGAACACCGGGGAGCTGTTTTTT. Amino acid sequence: CASSFTGQGNTGELFF.

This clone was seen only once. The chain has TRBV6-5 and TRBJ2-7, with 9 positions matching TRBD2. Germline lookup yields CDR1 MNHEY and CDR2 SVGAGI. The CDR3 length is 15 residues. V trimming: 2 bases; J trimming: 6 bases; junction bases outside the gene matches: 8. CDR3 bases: TGTGCCAGCAGTTACAATAGCGGGAGTCGTGGCGAGCAGTACTTC. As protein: CASSYNSGSRGEQYF.

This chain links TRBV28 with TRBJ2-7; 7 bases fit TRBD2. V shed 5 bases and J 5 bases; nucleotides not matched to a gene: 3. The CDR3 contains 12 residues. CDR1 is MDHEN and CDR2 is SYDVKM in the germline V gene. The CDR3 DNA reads TGTGCCAGCAGTACGGGGGGACACGAGCAGTACTTC. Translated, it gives CASSTGGHEQYF.

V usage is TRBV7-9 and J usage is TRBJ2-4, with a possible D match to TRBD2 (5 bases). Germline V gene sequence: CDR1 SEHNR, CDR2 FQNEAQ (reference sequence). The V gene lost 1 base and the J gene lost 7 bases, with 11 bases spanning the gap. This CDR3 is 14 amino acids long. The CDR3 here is CASSLGLAGNIQYF. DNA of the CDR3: TGTGCCAGCAGCTTAGGTCTAGCTGGCAACATTCAGTACTTC.

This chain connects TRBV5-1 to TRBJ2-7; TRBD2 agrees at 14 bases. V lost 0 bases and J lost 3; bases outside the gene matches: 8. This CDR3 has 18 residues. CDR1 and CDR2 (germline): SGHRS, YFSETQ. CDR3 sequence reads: CASSLAATSGRADYEQYF. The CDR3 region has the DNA TGCGCCAGCAGCTTGGCCGCGACTAGCGGGAGGGCTGACTACGAGCAGTACTTC.

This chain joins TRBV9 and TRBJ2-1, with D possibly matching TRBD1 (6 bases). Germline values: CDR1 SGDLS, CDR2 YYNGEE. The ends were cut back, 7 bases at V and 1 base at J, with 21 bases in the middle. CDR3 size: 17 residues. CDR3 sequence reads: CASQGRDTLFSYNEQFF. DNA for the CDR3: TGTGCCAGCCAGGGGCGTGACACCCTCTTTTCCTACAATGAGCAGTTCTTC. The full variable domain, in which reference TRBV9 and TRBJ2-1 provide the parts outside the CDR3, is DSGVTQTPKHLITATGQRVTLRCSPRSGDLSVYWYQQSLDQGLQFLIQYYNGEERAKGNILERFSAQQFPDLHSELNLSSLELGDSALYFCASQGRDTLFSYNEQFFGPGTRLTVL.

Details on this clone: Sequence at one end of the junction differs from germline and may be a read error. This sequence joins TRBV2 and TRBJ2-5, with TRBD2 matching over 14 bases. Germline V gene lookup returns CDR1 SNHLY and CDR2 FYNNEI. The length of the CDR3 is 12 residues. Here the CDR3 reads CASSGLTSGRDF. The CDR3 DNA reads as TGTGCCAGCAGCGGACTGACTAGCGGGAGGGACTTC.

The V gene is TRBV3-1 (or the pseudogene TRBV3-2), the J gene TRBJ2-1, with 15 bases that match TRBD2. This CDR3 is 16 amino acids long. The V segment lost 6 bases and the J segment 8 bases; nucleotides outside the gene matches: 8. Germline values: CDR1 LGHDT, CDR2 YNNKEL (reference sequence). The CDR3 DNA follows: TGTGCCAGCAGTCGGACTAGCGGGAGGGTGGGGGATGAGCAGTTCTTC. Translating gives CASSRTSGRVGDEQFF.

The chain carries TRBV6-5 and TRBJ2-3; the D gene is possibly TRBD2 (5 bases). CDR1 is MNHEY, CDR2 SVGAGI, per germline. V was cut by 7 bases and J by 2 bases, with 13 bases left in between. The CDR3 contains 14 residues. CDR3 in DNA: TGTGCCAGCAAGAGGTCGCGGGTCACAGATACGCAGTATTTT. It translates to CASKRSRVTDTQYF.

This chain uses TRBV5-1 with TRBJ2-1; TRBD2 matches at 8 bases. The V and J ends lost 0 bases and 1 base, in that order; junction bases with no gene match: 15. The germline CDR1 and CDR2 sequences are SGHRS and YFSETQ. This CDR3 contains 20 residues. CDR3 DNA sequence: TGCGCCAGCAGCTTGGTCAGGCGCCAAACTAGCGGACTTTCCTACAATGAGCAGTTCTTC. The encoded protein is CASSLVRRQTSGLSYNEQFF.

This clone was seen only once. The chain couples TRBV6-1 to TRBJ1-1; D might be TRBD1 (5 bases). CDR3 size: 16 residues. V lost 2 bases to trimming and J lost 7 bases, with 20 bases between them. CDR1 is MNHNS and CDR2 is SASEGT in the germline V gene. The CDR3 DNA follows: TGTGCCAGCAGTGAATGGGGCAGCTTTCGGGAGGTTGAAGCTTTCTTT. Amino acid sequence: CASSEWGSFREVEAFF.

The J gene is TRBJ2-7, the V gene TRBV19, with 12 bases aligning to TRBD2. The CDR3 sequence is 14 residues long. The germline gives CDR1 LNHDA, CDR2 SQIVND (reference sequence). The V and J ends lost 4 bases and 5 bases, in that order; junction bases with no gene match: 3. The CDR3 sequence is CASSRLAGAHEQYF. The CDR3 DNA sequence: TGTGCCAGTAGTAGACTAGCGGGAGCGCACGAGCAGTACTTC.

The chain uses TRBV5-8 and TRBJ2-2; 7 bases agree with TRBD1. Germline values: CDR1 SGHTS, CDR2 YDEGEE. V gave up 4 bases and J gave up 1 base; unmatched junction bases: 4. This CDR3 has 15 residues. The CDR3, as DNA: TGTGCCAGCAGCCCTCGACAGGGGAACACCGGGGAGCTGTTTTTT. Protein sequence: CASSPRQGNTGELFF.

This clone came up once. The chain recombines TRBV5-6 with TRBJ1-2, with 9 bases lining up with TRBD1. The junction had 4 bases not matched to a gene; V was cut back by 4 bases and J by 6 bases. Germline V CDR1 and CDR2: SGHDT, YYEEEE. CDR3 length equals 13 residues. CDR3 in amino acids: CASSLTGGHGYTF. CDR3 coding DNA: TGTGCCAGCAGCCTTACAGGGGGCCATGGCTACACCTTC. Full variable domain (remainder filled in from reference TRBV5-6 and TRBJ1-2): DAGVTQSPTHLIKTRGQQVTLRCSPKSGHDTVSWYQQALGQGPQFIFQYYEEEERQRGNFPDRFSGHQFPNYSSELNVNALLLGDSALYLCASSLTGGHGYTFGSGTRLTVV.

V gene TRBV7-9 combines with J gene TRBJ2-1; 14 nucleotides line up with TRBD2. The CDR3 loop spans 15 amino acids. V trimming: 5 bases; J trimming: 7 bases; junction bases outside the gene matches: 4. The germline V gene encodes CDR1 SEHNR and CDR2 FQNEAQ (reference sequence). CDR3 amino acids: CASSGTSGRANEQFF. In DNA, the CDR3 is TGTGCCAGCAGCGGGACTAGCGGGAGAGCAAATGAGCAGTTCTTC.

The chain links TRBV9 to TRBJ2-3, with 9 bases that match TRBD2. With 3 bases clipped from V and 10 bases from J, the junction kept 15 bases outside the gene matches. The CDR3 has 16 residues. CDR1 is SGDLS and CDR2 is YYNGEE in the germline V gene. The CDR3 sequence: CASSETSGTIGGPQYF. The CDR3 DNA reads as TGTGCCAGCAGCGAGACTAGCGGCACTATCGGGGGTCCGCAGTATTTT.

This CDR3 reads CASSPSPQGADTGELFF. Here the CDR3 DNA reads TGCGCCAGCAGCCCCTCTCCACAGGGGGCGGACACCGGGGAGCTGTTTTTT. V is TRBV5-1 and J is TRBJ2-2; the match to TRBD1 covers 9 bases. The length of the CDR3 is 17 residues. Germline V gene data show CDR1 as SGHRS and CDR2 as YFSETQ. The trim removed 4 bases at V and 3 bases at J, leaving 10 bases unmatched.

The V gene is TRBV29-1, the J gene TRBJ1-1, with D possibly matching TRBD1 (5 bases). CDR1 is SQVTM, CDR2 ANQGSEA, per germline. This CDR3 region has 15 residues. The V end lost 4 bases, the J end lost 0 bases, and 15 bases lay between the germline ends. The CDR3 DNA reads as TGCAGCGTTGCACAGGTTGCCGTAATGAACACTGAAGCTTTCTTT. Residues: CSVAQVAVMNTEAFF.

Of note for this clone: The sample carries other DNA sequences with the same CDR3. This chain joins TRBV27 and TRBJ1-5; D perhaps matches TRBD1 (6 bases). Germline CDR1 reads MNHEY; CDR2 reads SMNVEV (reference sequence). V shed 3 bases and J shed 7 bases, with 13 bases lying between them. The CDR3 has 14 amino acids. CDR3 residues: CASSLGRGNQPQHF. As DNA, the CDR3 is TGTGCCAGCAGTTTGGGGAGGGGGAACCAGCCCCAGCATTTT.

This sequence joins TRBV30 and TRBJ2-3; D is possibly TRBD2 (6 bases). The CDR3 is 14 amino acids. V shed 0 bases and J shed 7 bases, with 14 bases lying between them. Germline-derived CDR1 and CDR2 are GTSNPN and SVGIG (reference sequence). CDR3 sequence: CAWSVGSLAHTQYF. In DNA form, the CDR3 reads TGTGCCTGGAGTGTAGGGTCTCTAGCGCATACGCAGTATTTT.

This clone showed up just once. CDR3 DNA: TGTGCCACCAGCAGAGCTGACAAGGGGTCGGAGACCCAGTACTTC. Its protein product is CATSRADKGSETQYF. The J gene is TRBJ2-5, the V gene TRBV15; possible D gene TRBD1, 5 bases. V lost 1 base and J lost 5, with 14 bases in between. This CDR3 has 15 residues. Germline V lookup: CDR1 LNHNV, CDR2 YYDKDF (reference sequence).

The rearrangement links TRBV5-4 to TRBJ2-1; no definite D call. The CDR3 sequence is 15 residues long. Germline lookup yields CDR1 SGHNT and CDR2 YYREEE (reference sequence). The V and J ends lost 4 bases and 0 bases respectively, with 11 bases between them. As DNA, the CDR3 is TGTGCCAGCAGCCGAGACTCAAGCTCCTACAATGAGCAGTTCTTC. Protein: CASSRDSSSYNEQFF.

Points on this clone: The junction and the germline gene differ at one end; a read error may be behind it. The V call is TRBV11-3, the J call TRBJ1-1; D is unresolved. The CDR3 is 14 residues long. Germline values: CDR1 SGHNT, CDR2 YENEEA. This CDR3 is CASSLDSGDTEAFF. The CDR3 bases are TGTGCCAGCAGCCTAGACTCGGGAGACACTGAAGCTTTCTTT.

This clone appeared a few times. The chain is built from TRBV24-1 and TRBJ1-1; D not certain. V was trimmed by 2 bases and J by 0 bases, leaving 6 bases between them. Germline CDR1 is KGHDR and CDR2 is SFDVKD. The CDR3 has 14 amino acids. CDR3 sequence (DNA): TGTGCCACCAGTGATTCCTCCGTGAACACTGAAGCTTTCTTT. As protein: CATSDSSVNTEAFF.

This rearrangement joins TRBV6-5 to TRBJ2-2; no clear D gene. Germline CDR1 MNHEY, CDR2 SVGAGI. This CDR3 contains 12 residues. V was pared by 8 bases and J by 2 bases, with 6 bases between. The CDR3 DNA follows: TGTGCCAGCCGGTACAACACCGGGGAGCTGTTTTTT. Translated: CASRYNTGELFF.

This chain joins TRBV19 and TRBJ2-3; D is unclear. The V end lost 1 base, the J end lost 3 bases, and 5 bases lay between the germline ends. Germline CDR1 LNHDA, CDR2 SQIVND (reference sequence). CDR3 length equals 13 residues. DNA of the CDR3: TGTGCCAGTAGTATAGCCGAGACAGATACGCAGTATTTT. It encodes CASSIAETDTQYF.

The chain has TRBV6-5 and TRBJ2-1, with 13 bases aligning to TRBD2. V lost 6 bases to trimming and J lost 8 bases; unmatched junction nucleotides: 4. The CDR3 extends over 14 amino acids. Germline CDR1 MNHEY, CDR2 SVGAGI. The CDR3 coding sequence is TGTGCCAGCAGAAGGACTAGCGGGAGCGATGAGCAGTTCTTC. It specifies CASRRTSGSDEQFF.

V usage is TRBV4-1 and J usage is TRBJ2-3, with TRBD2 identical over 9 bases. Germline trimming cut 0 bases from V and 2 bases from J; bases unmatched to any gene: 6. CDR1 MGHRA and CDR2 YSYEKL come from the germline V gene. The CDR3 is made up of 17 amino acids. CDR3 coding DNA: TGCGCCAGCAGCCAAGATGGGGCGGGAGGGCCCACAGATACGCAGTATTTT. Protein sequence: CASSQDGAGGPTDTQYF.

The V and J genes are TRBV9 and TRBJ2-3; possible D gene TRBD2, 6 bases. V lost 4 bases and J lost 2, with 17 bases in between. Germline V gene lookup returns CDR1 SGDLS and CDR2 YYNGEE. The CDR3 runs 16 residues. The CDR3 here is CASSLPGTANTDTQYF. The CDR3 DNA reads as TGTGCCAGCAGCCTTCCCGGGACTGCAAACACAGATACGCAGTATTTT.